This TCR beta chain came from a study of identifying expanded T cells in peripheral blood. During the collection period, no donor immune events like infections were recorded. Per the germline V gene, CDR1 is SGHRS and CDR2 is YFSETQ. The germline V and J ends were trimmed by 1 base and 2 bases, with 13 bases remaining between them. The CDR3 length is 16 residues. This table comes from immunoSEQ multiplex PCR, and its TCRdb copy is limited to in-frame clones, with some not included. Of about 89,000 clones in the sample, approximately 86% are singletons; the top ten hold roughly 5.3%. As concerns this clone: The antigen remains undetermined.

Study-wide findings and caveats: Technical replicates showed around 1.2 changed clones; approximately 2 weeks roughly 16; four weeks 19. Variance in clone template counts between approximately two-week samples significantly increased with total template count across all healthy donors.

Sequencing used blood. The sequence was collected from a person aged 18 to 75 in good health. The chain is built from TRBV5-1 and TRBJ2-1; D may match TRBD1 or TRBD2 (5 bases each). Here the CDR3 reads CASSLSPGPAYNEQFF. CDR3 coding DNA: TGCGCCAGCAGCTTGTCTCCGGGACCCGCCTACAATGAGCAGTTCTTC.